The 18 T cell receptor beta chains listed next were all sequenced from one sample in a study of control samples from healthy donors and cancer patients. The assay was immunoSEQ multiplex PCR, and TCRdb's table has in-frame clones only and misses some. The table has about 86,000 clones, roughly 89% seen once. The sequenced material came from PBMCs. The receptors derive from a woman in her forties or fifties with colorectal cancer.

The chain carries TRBV5-6 and TRBJ2-3, with TRBD2 matching over 13 bases. Trimming took 5 bases from V and 2 from J; bases not matched to a gene: 8. CDR3 length: 17 amino acids. The germline gives CDR1 SGHDT, CDR2 YYEEEE. The CDR3 DNA sequence: TGTGCCAGCAGTTTAACTAGCGGGGGGGCTGACACAGATACGCAGTATTTT. Its protein is CASSLTSGGADTDTQYF.

This clone was recorded only once. The chain is built from TRBV10-2 and TRBJ2-6; weak D call: TRBD2 (6 bases). The CDR3 has 16 amino acids. The V and J ends lost 11 bases and 1 base respectively, with 18 bases between them. CDR1 WSHSY and CDR2 SAAADI come from the germline V gene. The CDR3 coding sequence is TGCGCCGCGTATCCCGGCCGGGGGTCTGGGGCCAACGTCCTGACTTTC. It yields the protein CAAYPGRGSGANVLTF.

The chain couples TRBV5-1 to TRBJ2-2; D might be TRBD1 (6 bases). CDR1 and CDR2 from the germline V gene are SGHRS and YFSETQ. The CDR3 has 16 residues. V dropped 4 bases and J dropped 4 bases, with 17 bases sitting between them. CDR3 amino acids: CASSLLPGASTGELFF. For the CDR3, the DNA is TGCGCCAGCAGCCTCCTTCCAGGGGCGAGCACCGGGGAGCTGTTTTTT.

J is TRBJ2-1 and V is TRBV5-1, with 8 bases fitting TRBD2. Germline-derived CDR1 and CDR2 are SGHRS and YFSETQ. CDR3 length: 13 residues. Trimming at V came to 4 bases and at J to 5 bases, leaving 2 bases not matched to a gene. CDR3 nucleotide sequence: TGCGCCAGCAGCCCGCGGGGGGACAATGAGCAGTTCTTC. Translating gives CASSPRGDNEQFF. Complete variable domain (other parts from reference TRBV5-1 and TRBJ2-1): KAGVTQTPRYLIKTRGQQVTLSCSPISGHRSVSWYQQTPGQGLQFLFEYFSETQRNKGNFPGRFSGRQFSNSRSEMNVSTLELGDSALYLCASSPRGDNEQFFGPGTRLTVL.

This clone was observed once. The rearrangement uses TRBV12-3 or TRBV12-4 and TRBJ2-2; D unresolved. The CDR3 is 13 residues long. The V end was cut by 7 bases, the J end by 7 bases, with 13 bases between. The CDR3 region is CASTYLLGGELFF. For the CDR3, the DNA is TGTGCCAGCACTTATTTACTGGGCGGGGAGCTGTTTTTT.

The rearrangement links TRBV6-2 or TRBV6-3 to TRBJ2-3; maybe TRBD2 (6 bases). The ends were cut back, 0 bases at V and 6 bases at J, with 19 bases in the middle. Germline assignment: CDR1 MNHEY and CDR2 SVGEGT. The CDR3 totals 17 residues. CDR3 in DNA: TGTGCCAGCAGTTACTCGGCGACTAGTGTGGGCTGGGATACGCAGTATTTT. Translation: CASSYSATSVGWDTQYF.

This chain links TRBV6-2 or TRBV6-3 with TRBJ2-2; D gene uncertain. V was trimmed by 2 bases and J by 6 bases, leaving 13 bases between them. The CDR3 runs to 15 residues. From germline, CDR1 is MNHEY and CDR2 SVGEGT. CDR3 residues: CASSYGGRMAGELFF. CDR3 nucleotide sequence: TGTGCCAGCAGTTACGGTGGACGAATGGCCGGGGAGCTGTTTTTT.

This sequence joins TRBV6-5 and TRBJ2-3; TRBD2 matches at 8 bases. V gave up 5 bases and J gave up 2 bases; unmatched junction bases: 3. Germline V CDR1 and CDR2: MNHEY, SVGAGI. The CDR3 totals 14 residues. The chain's CDR3 is CASSLAGFTDTQYF. CDR3 DNA sequence: TGTGCCAGCAGTCTAGCGGGTTTCACAGATACGCAGTATTTT.

The chain uses TRBV18 and TRBJ2-2; D is uncertain. CDR1 KGHSH and CDR2 LQKENI come from the germline V gene. The CDR3 totals 13 residues. V was cut by 4 bases and J by 6 bases, with 9 bases left in between. The CDR3 loop reads CASSQDISGELFF. The CDR3 DNA follows: TGTGCCAGCTCACAAGACATATCCGGGGAGCTGTTTTTT.

The chain uses TRBV10-3 and TRBJ1-2; 7 bases match TRBD1. The CDR3 runs 14 residues. V lost 0 bases to trimming and J lost 6 bases; unmatched junction nucleotides: 4. Germline lookup yields CDR1 ENHRY and CDR2 SYGVKD. Written as DNA, the CDR3 is TGTGCCATCAGTGAGTCGGGCAGGGGGGATGGCTACACCTTC. Residues: CAISESGRGDGYTF.

The chain employs TRBV30 and TRBJ1-5; no definite D call. This CDR3 is built from 13 residues. V lost 2 bases and J lost 2, with 7 bases in between. Looked up from germline, CDR1 is GTSNPN and CDR2 is SVGIG (reference sequence). CDR3 DNA: TGTGCCTGGAGTTTAACAGGCAATCAGCCCCAGCATTTT. It specifies CAWSLTGNQPQHF.

This chain uses TRBV6-2 or TRBV6-3 with TRBJ2-1; 8 bases map to TRBD2. Germline CDR1 reads MNHEY; CDR2 reads SVGEGT. V lost 5 bases and J lost 9; bases outside the gene matches: 12. The CDR3 is 15 residues long. CDR3 nucleotides: TGTGCCAGCAGTCTCTTGAGCGGGGGAACTGGTGAGCAGTTCTTC. Residues: CASSLLSGGTGEQFF.

The genes are TRBV10-3 and TRBJ1-2, with D unresolved. This CDR3 region has 13 residues. V lost 7 bases and J 5 bases, leaving 14 bases between the germline ends. Germline V gene data show CDR1 as ENHRY and CDR2 as SYGVKD. CDR3 in DNA: TGTGCCATCAATGATCATCCGGGATATGGCTACACCTTC. Amino acids: CAINDHPGYGYTF.

CDR3 DNA: TGTGCCAGTAGTCTCGCAGCGGGGGGCGGGTACGAGCAGTACGTC. This encodes CASSLAAGGGYEQYV. This chain connects TRBV19 to TRBJ2-7; 9 positions match TRBD2. V shed 5 bases and J 4 bases; nucleotides not matched to a gene: 9. Germline loops: CDR1 LNHDA, CDR2 SQIVND (reference sequence). This CDR3 region has 15 residues.

The gene calls are TRBV7-2 and TRBJ2-2; TRBD1 is a possible D gene (5 bases). CDR1 and CDR2 (germline): SGHTA, FQGNSA. Trimming took 4 bases from V and 1 from J, leaving 10 bases between them. This CDR3 is built from 15 residues. CDR3 loop: CASSSPTENTGELFF. The CDR3, as DNA: TGTGCCAGCAGCTCACCGACAGAGAACACCGGGGAGCTGTTTTTT.

The gene calls are TRBV20-1 and TRBJ2-1; D gene uncertain. Per the germline V gene, CDR1 is DFQATT and CDR2 is SNEGSKA (reference sequence). The CDR3 loop spans 11 amino acids. The V end lost 1 base, the J end lost 7 bases, and 5 bases lay between the germline ends. The CDR3 DNA reads TGCAGTGCTAGAGGACTGAATGAGCAGTTCTTC. It encodes CSARGLNEQFF.

This clone came up once. This chain uses TRBV10-1 with TRBJ2-1; D gene uncertain. Germline V gene sequence: CDR1 WNHNN, CDR2 SYGVQD (reference sequence). V was pared by 2 bases and J by 5 bases, with 7 bases between. The CDR3 has 13 amino acids. The CDR3: CASSEKAHNEQFF. The CDR3 DNA is TGCGCCAGCAGTGAGAAGGCCCACAATGAGCAGTTCTTC.

This clone was seen a single time. The genes are TRBV5-1 and TRBJ2-5; the D gene is possibly TRBD1 (6 bases). Germline V gene data show CDR1 as SGHRS and CDR2 as YFSETQ. The length of the CDR3 is 13 residues. V lost 2 bases to trimming and J lost 6 bases, with 11 bases between them. As DNA, the CDR3 is TGCGCCAGCAGCTTAACAGGGCGGAAGACCCAGTACTTC. As protein: CASSLTGRKTQYF.